The entry that follows covers one T cell receptor (beta chain) sequence. The antigen remains undetermined. These data come from a study of shared clonotypes between healthy human individuals. The CDR3 loop spans 13 amino acids. The germline gives CDR1 SQVTM, CDR2 ANQGSEA. Trimming pared 6 bases from V and 6 bases from J, leaving 15 bases between. The protocol was immunoSEQ multiplex PCR, while the TCRdb copy is restricted to in-frame clones and leaves out a portion. The sample includes about 960,000 clones, less than 85% of them seen just once. Study-wide points: Exclusively blood specimens were collected; tissue repertoires likely differ.

V gene TRBV29-1 combines with J gene TRBJ2-4; perhaps TRBD1 as D (6 bases). The sequence was collected from a man younger than 35 in good health. Sequencing used memory CD4+ T cells sorted from blood. The sample's subset: CD45RA-negative fraction. The CDR3 nucleotides are TGCAGCGTCAGACAGGAACCCGGAAACATTCAGTACTTC. Protein product: CSVRQEPGNIQYF.